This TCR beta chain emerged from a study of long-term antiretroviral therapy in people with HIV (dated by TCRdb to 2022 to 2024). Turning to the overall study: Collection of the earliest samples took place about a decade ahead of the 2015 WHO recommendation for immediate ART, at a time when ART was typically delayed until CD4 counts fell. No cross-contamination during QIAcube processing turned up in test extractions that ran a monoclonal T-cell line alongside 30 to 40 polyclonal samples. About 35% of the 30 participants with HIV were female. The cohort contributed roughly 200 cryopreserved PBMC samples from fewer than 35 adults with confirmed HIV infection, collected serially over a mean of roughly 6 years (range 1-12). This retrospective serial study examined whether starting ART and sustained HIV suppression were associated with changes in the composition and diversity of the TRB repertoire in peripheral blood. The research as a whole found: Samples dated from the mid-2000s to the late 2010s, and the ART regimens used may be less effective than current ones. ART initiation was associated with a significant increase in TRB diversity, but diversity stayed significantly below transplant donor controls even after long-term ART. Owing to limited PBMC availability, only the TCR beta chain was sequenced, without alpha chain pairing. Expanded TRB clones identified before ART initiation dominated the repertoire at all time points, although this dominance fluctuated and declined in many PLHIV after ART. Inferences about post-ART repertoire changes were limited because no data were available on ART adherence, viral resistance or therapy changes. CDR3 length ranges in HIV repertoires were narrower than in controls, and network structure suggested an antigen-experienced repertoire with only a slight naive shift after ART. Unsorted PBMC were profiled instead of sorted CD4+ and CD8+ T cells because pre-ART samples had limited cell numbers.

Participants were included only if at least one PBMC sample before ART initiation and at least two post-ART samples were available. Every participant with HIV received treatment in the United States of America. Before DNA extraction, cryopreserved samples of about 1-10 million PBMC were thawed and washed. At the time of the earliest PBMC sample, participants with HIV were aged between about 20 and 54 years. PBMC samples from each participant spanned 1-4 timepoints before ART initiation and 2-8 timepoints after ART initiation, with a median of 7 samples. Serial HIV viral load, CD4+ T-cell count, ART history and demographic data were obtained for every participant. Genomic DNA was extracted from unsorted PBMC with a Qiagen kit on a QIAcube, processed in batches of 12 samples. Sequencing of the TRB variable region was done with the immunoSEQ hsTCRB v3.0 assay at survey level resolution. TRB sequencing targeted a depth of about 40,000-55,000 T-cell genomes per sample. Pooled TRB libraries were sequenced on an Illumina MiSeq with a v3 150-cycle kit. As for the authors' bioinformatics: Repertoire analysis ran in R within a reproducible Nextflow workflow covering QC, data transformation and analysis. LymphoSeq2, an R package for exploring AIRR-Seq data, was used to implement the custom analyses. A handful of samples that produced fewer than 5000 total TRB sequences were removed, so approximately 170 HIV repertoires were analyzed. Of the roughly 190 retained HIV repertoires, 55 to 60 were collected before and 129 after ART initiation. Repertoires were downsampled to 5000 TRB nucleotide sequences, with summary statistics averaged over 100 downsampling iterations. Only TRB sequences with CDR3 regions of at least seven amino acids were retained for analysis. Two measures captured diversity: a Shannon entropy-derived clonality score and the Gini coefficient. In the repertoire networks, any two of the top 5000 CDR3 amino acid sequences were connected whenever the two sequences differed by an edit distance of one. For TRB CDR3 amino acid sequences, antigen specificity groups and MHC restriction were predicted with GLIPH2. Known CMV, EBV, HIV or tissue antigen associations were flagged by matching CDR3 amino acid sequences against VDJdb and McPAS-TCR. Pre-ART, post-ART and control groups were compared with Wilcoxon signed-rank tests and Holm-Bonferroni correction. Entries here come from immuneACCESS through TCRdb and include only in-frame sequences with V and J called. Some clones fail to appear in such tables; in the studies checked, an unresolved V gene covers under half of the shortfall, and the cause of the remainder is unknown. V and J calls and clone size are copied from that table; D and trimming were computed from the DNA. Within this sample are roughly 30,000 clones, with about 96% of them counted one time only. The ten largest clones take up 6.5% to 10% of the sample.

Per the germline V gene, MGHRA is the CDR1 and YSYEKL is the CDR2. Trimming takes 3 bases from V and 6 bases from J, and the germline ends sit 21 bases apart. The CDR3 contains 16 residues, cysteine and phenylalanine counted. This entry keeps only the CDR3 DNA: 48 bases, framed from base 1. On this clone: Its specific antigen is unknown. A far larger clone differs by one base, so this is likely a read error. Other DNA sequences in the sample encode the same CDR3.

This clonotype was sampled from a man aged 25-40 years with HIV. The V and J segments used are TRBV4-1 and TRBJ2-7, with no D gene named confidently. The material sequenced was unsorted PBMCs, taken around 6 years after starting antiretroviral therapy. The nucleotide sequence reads TGCGCCAGCAGCCAGGGCTCCTTAGACCAGGACGGCGAGCAGTACTTC. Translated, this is CASSQGSLDQDGEQYF.